The sequence of this T cell receptor (beta chain) was determined in a study of T cell repertoires in cytomegalovirus infection. Study information: Both a matching HLA type and CMV infection were indicated by public TCR beta signatures. Findings and caveats of the study: Based on cumulative public TCR beta family frequency, carriers of CMV plus the relevant HLA were identified.

This clonotype has only a few counts. Antigen specificity is unknown. TCRdb used MiXCR to reprocess the reads, holding one entry per CDR3 protein. The data contain 150,000 to 200,000 distinct CDR3 sequences, 17% of them singletons. Sequencing was done on a sample of CD8+ T cells from PBMCs. This receptor was taken from a human donor in good health (CMV status not recorded). Some clones in this sample may be carry-over from other donors' samples.

In DNA form, the CDR3 reads TGTGCCAGCAGTTCTGGGACAGGGGCCCAAGAGACCCAGTACTTC. The encoded protein is CASSSGTGAQETQYF. The chain uses TRBV7-9 and TRBJ2-5; 10 bases match TRBD1. The CDR3 sequence is 15 residues long. Germline assignment: CDR1 SEHNR and CDR2 FQNEAQ (reference sequence). V was clipped by 6 bases and J by 1 base; unmatched bases: 5.